This T cell receptor (beta chain) was sequenced in a study of cytomegalovirus exposure and HLA in healthy donors. Germline CDR1 KGHSH, CDR2 LQKENI. The CDR3 is 15 amino acids. V was shortened by 5 bases and J by 4 bases, with 15 bases between the two germline ends. Primers: 60 Vbeta forward and 13 Jbeta reverse. The data were produced by immunoSEQ multiplex PCR, yet TCRdb's version contains in-frame clones alone and is incomplete. The sample gives about 140,000 clones, 70% of which show up once; about 1.5% is in the top ten. The V gene is TRBV18, the J gene TRBJ1-5; D may be TRBD1 (5 bases). The material sequenced was PBMCs. The TCR originated in a woman aged 25 to 39 in good health and CMV-seronegative. Written as DNA, the CDR3 is TGTGCCAGCTCAATTTCCTCGGGACTAAATCAGCCCCAGCATTTT. Translation gives CASSISSGLNQPQHF.